This T cell receptor beta chain was profiled in a study of cytomegalovirus exposure and HLA in healthy donors. General observations from the study: Within an earlier analysis, most TCR beta V segments proved productive either about 90% or about 30% of the time.

Notes on this clone: The antigen is unknown.

The study ran its PCR with 60 Vbeta and 13 Jbeta primers. The assay was immunoSEQ multiplex PCR, and TCRdb's table has in-frame clones only and misses some. The sample lists about 170,000 clones; around three quarters were seen once. The V gene end was trimmed by 0 bases and the J gene end by 2 bases; junction bases not matched to a gene: 6. CDR3 size: 16 residues. Germline CDR1 SGHVS, CDR2 FQNEAQ. The clonotype comes from a young woman in good health and CMV-seropositive. V is TRBV7-8 and J is TRBJ2-5; TRBD1 matches 7 bases. Sample: PBMCs. CDR3 nucleotides: TGTGCCAGCAGCTTAGCGAGGGGGCGCGGGCAAGAGACCCAGTACTTC. Translating gives CASSLARGRGQETQYF.